This TCR beta chain originates from a study of blood T cell repertoires in COVID-19. CDR3 length: 14 amino acids. In germline, CDR1 is MDHEN, CDR2 SYDVKM. The trim removed 5 bases at V and 7 bases at J, leaving 5 bases unmatched. Using immunoSEQ multiplex PCR, the repertoire was profiled, and TCRdb retains in-frame clones only, with some absent. The repertoire holds 350,000 to 450,000 clones, with about 85% as singletons. This sequence was found in a young woman with acute or convalescent COVID-19. This rearrangement joins TRBV28 to TRBJ1-1, with 12 positions matching TRBD1. Material for sequencing was peripheral blood. The CDR3 nucleotides are TGTGCCAGCAGTCCGGGACAGGGGGCCCGTGAAGCTTTCTTT. Residues: CASSPGQGAREAFF.